Listed here are 10 T cell receptor beta chains from one sample, sequenced in a study of response to subunit inactivated influenza vaccine. TCRdb recomputed calls from the RT-PCR reads with MiXCR, one row per CDR3 protein. The profile shows 150,000 to 200,000 distinct CDR3 sequences, approximately 12% of them singletons. The same sample was also studied in work on T cells expressing NK-cell markers. From that paper: cDNA encoding TCR beta was synthesized via 5'RACE template switching incorporating UMIs.

The specimen was CD8+ T cells sorted from PBMCs, collected 11 to 12 days after vaccination. These receptors were taken from a man aged 45-60 years who received an inactivated influenza vaccine.

The genes are TRBV7-9 and TRBJ2-1; 8 positions match TRBD1. With 6 bases clipped from V and 0 bases from J, the junction kept 4 bases outside the gene matches. CDR3 size: 15 residues. Germline-derived CDR1 and CDR2 are SEHNR and FQNEAQ (reference sequence). CDR3 in amino acids: CASRGTGGSYNEQFF. CDR3 sequence (DNA): TGTGCCAGCAGAGGAACAGGGGGCTCCTACAATGAGCAGTTCTTC.

The rearrangement uses TRBV21-1 and TRBJ1-5. TRBV21-1 is described as a pseudogene. The CDR3 spans 15 residues. The DNA for the CDR3 is TGTGCCAGCAGAGCAGAAGAGGTGAGCAATCAGCCCCAGCATTTT. Translated: CASRAEEVSNQPQHF.

The chain uses TRBV7-9 and TRBJ2-7; D unresolved. V shed 6 bases and J shed 2 bases, with 14 bases lying between them. The V gene's germline CDR1 is SEHNR and CDR2 FQNEAQ (reference sequence). The CDR3 consists of 14 residues. The CDR3 sequence is CASSPARSTYEQYF. DNA for the CDR3: TGTGCCAGCAGTCCGGCGCGTAGCACCTACGAGCAGTACTTC. Using reference TRBV7-9 and TRBJ2-7 for the parts outside the CDR3, the full variable domain is DTGVSQNPRHKITKRGQNVTFRCDPISEHNRLYWYRQTLGQGPEFLTYFQNEAQLEKSRLLSDRFSAERPKGSFSTLEIQRTEQGDSAMYLCASSPARSTYEQYFGPGTRLTVT.

This clonotype was seen many times. The chain's CDR3 is CASSNGPGQSYEQYF. As DNA, the CDR3 is TGTGCCAGCAGCAACGGCCCCGGGCAGAGCTACGAGCAGTACTTC. The chain links TRBV7-9 to TRBJ2-7, with D unclear. With 5 bases removed from V and 3 bases from J, the gap between germline ends came to 17 bases. CDR3 length: 15 residues. Germline V gives CDR1 SEHNR, CDR2 FQNEAQ (reference sequence). Variable domain in full (rest from reference TRBV7-9 and TRBJ2-7): DTGVSQNPRHKITKRGQNVTFRCDPISEHNRLYWYRQTLGQGPEFLTYFQNEAQLEKSRLLSDRFSAERPKGSFSTLEIQRTEQGDSAMYLCASSNGPGQSYEQYFGPGTRLTVT.

This clonotype was picked up many times. The chain carries TRBV6-1 and TRBJ2-3, with D hard to call. Deletions cut 5 bases from V and 0 bases from J, with 18 bases between. CDR1 and CDR2 from the germline V gene are MNHNS and SASEGT. This CDR3 spans 17 amino acids. Here the CDR3 reads CASSPLSRAESTDTQYF. The CDR3 coding sequence is TGTGCCAGCAGTCCCCTCTCACGGGCGGAGAGCACAGATACGCAGTATTTT.

This sequence joins TRBV5-5 and TRBJ2-1, with D maybe TRBD2 (6 bases). This CDR3 region has 15 residues. V lost 2 bases and J 1 base, leaving 10 bases between the germline ends. Germline assignment: CDR1 SGHKS and CDR2 YYEKEE (reference sequence). The CDR3 DNA follows: TGTGCCAGCAGCTTTGATGGGGGGTCCTACAATGAGCAGTTCTTC. Amino acids: CASSFDGGSYNEQFF.

The CDR3 loop reads CASSEYPGQGYGNTIYF. Here the CDR3 DNA reads TGTGCCAGCAGTGAATACCCGGGACAGGGCTACGGAAACACCATATATTTT. This sequence joins TRBV2 and TRBJ1-3, with 9 bases that match TRBD1. Germline CDR1 SNHLY, CDR2 FYNNEI. V lost 2 bases, J lost 4 bases, and 9 bases stayed unmatched. The CDR3 runs 17 residues. Full variable domain (remainder filled in from reference TRBV2 and TRBJ1-3): EPEVTQTPSHQVTQMGQEVILRCVPISNHLYFYWYRQILGQKVEFLVSFYNNEISEKSEIFDDQFSVERPDGSNFTLKIRSTKLEDSAMYFCASSEYPGQGYGNTIYFGEGSWLTVV.

The genes are TRBV20-1 and TRBJ2-7, with 8 bases identical to TRBD1. From germline, CDR1 is DFQATT and CDR2 SNEGSKA (reference sequence). The ends lost 4 bases at V and 4 bases at J; junction bases unmatched: 6. There are 13 residues in the CDR3. The CDR3, as DNA: TGCAGTGCTAAATCAGGGGGCCGGTACGAGCAGTACTTC. Its protein product is CSAKSGGRYEQYF.

The rearrangement joins TRBV5-6 to TRBJ2-3, with D perhaps matching TRBD1 or TRBD2 (5 bases each). The germline V and J ends were trimmed by 0 bases and 3 bases, with 11 bases remaining between them. The CDR3 is made up of 15 amino acids. From germline, CDR1 is SGHDT and CDR2 YYEEEE. In nucleotides, the CDR3 is TGTGCCAGCAGCTTGGATGTTGGGGGAACAGATACGCAGTATTTT. Its translation is CASSLDVGGTDTQYF.

Only a few counts were recorded for this clonotype. V usage is TRBV28 and J usage is TRBJ2-5, with D maybe TRBD2 (6 bases). There are 14 residues in the CDR3. Trimming pared 6 bases from V and 6 bases from J, leaving 17 bases between. In germline, CDR1 is MDHEN, CDR2 SYDVKM. CDR3 DNA sequence: TGTGCCAGCAGGACCCGGAGGGCCGAACAGACCCAGTACTTC. Its protein product is CASRTRRAEQTQYF.